This paragraph covers one T cell receptor beta chain sequence. Its antigen is not identified. The data belong to a study of breast tumors, draining lymph nodes, adjacent tissues. General observations from the study: Data only fit, rather than demonstrated, lymph node origin of most tumor T cells. Tumor repertoires ranked between lymph nodes and nontumor tissue in diversity, with V and J gene preferences. Tumor and nontumor repertoires were significantly more similar in luminal-like than in basal-like breast cancer. Findings are consistent with lymph node origin and intratumoral expansion of most tumor T cells.

TCRdb itself ran the multiplex PCR reads through MiXCR, one entry per CDR3 protein. The sample lists 150,000 to 200,000 distinct CDR3 sequences, approximately 33% occurring once. Breast cancer patients provided tissue from their axillary draining lymph nodes. The TCR sequence derives from a female donor with breast cancer. Some clones in this sample may be carry-over from other donors' samples. The sequenced sample consisted of axillary lymph node tissue.

CDR3: CASSPLPPGGVETQYF. The DNA for the CDR3 is TGTGCCAGCTCACCACTTCCACCGGGGGGCGTGGAGACCCAGTACTTC. The rearrangement joins TRBV18 to TRBJ2-5; D perhaps matches TRBD2 (7 bases). The CDR3 consists of 16 residues. Germline CDR1 is KGHSH and CDR2 is LQKENI. Trimming took 1 base from V and 5 from J, leaving 17 bases between them.